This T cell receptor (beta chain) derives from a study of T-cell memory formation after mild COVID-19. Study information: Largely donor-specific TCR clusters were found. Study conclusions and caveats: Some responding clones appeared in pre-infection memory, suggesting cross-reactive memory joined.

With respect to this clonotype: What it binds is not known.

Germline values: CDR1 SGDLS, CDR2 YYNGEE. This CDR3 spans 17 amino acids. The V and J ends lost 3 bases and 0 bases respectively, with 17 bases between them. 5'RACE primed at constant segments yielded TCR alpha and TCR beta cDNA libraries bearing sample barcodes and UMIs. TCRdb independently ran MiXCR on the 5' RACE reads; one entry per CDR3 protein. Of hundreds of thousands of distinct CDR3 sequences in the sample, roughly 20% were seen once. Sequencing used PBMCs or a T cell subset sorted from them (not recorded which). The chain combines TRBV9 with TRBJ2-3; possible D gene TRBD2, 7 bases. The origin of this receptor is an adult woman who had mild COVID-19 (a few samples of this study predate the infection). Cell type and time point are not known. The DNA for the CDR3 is TGTGCCAGCAGCGCCCCGATACAGGGAGGGAGCACAGATACGCAGTATTTT. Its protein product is CASSAPIQGGSTDTQYF.